This TCR beta chain was observed in a study of cytomegalovirus exposure and HLA in healthy donors. General study results and limits: Researchers reportedly found TCR beta sequences accurately predicted most subjects' HLA-A and HLA-B alleles. Overall, roughly 170 TCR beta chains were annotated as cytomegalovirus-associated.

Both 60 Vbeta primers and 13 Jbeta primers went into the PCR. Clones were read by immunoSEQ multiplex PCR, and TCRdb kept only the in-frame ones, dropping some. The table records nearly 200,000 clones, 77% of them present only once. The germline V gene encodes CDR1 SNHLY and CDR2 FYNNEI. The germline V and J ends were trimmed by 8 bases and 1 base, with 20 bases remaining between them. The CDR3 is 16 residues long. A note on this clone: What it binds is not known.

Sequenced sample: PBMCs. This sequence originates from a woman aged 25 to 39 in good health and CMV-seropositive. J is TRBJ1-1 and V is TRBV2; D may be TRBD1 (6 bases). For the CDR3, the DNA is TGTGCCAGCCTCAGGGGATGGGAAGGGACGAACACTGAAGCTTTCTTT. It specifies CASLRGWEGTNTEAFF.